This TCR beta chain emerged from a study of control samples from healthy donors and cancer patients. This clone is a singleton in its sample. Sequenced by immunoSEQ multiplex PCR; TCRdb stores in-frame clones only, minus some. The table records 150,000 or so clones, 88% of them present only once. Germline V gene sequence: CDR1 KGHDR, CDR2 SFDVKD. CDR3 length: 14 amino acids. Trimming cost V 9 bases and J 1 base, with 12 bases left between them. The sequence was collected from a woman younger than 45 in good health. The chain is built from TRBV24-1 and TRBJ1-5, with D perhaps TRBD1 (5 bases). The sequencing sample was made of blood. The CDR3 sequence: CATRATGSNQPQHF. DNA for the CDR3: TGTGCCACCCGTGCAACAGGCAGCAATCAGCCCCAGCATTTT.